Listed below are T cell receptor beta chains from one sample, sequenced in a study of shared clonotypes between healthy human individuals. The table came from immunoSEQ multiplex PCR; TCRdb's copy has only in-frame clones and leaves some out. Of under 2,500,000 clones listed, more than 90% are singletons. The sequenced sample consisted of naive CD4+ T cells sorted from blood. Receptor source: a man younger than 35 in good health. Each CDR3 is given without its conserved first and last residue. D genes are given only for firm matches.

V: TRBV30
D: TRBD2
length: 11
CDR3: AWTSGRPGELF

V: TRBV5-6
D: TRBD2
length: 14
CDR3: ASSAGTSGFTDTQY

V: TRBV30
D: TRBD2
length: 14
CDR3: AWSVGGRIISDTQY

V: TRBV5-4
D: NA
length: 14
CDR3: ASSTGQPGLSYEQY

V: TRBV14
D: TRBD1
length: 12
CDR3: ASSTRQGYNEQF

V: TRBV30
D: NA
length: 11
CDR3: AWSLSGGNIQY

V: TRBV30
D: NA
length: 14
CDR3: AWKRGGLLNAGELF

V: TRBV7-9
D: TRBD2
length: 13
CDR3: ASSLGLAGVEEQY

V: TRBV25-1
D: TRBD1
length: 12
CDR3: ATSRDRETYEQY

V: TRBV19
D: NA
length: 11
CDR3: ASRRGLTYEQY

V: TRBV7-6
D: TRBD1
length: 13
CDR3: ASSLDGTGNYEQY

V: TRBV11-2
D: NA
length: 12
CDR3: ASSFRGLDTEAF

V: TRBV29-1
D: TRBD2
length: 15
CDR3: SVEALAGFSSYNEQF

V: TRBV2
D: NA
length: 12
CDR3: ASKGETTNSPLH

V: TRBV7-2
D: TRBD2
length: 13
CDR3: ASSLGGTTEGTQY

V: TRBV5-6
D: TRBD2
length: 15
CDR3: ASSLYSGTPPTDTQY

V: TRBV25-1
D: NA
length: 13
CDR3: ASSDGQLGRYEQY

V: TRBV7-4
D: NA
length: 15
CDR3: ANLGASAIRPSYEQY

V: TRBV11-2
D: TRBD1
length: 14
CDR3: ASSSTRYRGPSEQY

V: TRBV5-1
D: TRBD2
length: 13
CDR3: ASSPTGTSQGTQY

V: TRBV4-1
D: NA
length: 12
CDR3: ASSQDRSNQPQH

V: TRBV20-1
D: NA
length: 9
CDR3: SAPRGAEAF

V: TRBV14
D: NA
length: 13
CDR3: ASSQVARQHTEAF

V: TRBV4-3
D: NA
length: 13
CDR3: ASIYLLAFHNEQF

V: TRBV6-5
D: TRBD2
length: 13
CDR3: ASSPPRGGSYEQY

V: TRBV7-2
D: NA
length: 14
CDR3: ASSLGSQPNTGELF

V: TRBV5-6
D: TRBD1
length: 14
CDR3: ASSMGTGALPYQQY

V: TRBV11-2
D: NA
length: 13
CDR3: ASSLDYLPTNEQY

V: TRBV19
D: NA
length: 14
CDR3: ASSMDGLSGANVLT

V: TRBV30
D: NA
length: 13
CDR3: AWSVLMSGSTEAF

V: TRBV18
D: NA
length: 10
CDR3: ASSPQVGEQY

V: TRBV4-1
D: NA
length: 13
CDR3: ASSQDYAPLETQY

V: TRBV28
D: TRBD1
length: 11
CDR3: ASSRGQGGKLF

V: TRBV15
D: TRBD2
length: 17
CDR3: ATSRDRWASGGFSNEQF

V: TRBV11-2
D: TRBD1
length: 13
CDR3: ASSRWTGENTEAF

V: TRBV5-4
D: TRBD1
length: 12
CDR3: ASSPDRGPLGYT

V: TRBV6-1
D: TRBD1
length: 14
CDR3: ASSESGQYSNQPQH

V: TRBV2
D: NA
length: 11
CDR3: ASKRSSNQPQH

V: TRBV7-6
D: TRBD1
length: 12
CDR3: ASSLAQGGSPLH

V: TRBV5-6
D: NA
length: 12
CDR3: ASSFRGGNSPLH

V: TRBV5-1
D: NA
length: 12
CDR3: ASSLVGPSYEQY

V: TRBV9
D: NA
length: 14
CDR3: ASSVEEGVPGNEQF

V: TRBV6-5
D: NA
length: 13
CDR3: ASSYSFNRAAEAF

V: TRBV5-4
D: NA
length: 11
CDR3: ASSSSPHEKLF

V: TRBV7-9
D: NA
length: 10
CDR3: ASSLQGFEAF

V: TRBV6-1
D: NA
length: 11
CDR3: ASSLTWNNEQF

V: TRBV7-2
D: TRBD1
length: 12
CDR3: ASSFRTGRYEQY

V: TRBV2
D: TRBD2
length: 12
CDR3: ASVRGGPGETQY